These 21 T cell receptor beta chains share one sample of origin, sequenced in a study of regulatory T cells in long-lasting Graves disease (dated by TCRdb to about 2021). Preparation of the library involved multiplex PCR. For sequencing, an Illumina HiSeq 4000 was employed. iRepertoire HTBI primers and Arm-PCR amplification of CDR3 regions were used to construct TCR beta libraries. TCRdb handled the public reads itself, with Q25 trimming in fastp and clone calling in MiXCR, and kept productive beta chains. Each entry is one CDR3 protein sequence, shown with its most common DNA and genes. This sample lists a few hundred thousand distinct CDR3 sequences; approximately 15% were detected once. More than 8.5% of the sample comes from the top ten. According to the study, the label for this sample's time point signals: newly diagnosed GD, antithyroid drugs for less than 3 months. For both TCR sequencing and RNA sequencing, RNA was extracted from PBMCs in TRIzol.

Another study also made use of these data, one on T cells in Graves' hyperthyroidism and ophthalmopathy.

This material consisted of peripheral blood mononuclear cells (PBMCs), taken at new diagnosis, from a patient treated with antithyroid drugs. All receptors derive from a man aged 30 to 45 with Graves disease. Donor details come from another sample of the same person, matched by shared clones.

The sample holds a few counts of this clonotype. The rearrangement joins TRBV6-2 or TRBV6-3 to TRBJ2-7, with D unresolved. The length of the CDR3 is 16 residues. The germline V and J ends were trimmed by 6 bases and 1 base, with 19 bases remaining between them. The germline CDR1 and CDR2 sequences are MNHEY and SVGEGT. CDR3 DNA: TGTGCCAGCAGCCCAAGCCAGGCAGAAAATTCCTACGAGCAGTACTTC. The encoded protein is CASSPSQAENSYEQYF.

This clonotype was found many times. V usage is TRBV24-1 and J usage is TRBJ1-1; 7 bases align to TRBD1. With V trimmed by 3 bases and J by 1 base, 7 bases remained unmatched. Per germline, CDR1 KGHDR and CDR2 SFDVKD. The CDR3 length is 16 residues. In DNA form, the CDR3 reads TGTGCCACCAGTGATCAAGACAGGGCGGGGAACACTGAAGCTTTCTTT. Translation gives CATSDQDRAGNTEAFF.

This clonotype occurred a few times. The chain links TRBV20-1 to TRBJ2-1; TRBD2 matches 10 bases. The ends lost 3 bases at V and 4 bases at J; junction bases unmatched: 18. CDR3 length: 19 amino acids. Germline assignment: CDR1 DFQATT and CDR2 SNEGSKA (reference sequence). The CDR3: CSASTPEHLAGGFYNEQFF. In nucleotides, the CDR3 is TGCAGTGCTAGCACCCCCGAACACTTAGCGGGAGGATTTTACAATGAGCAGTTCTTC.

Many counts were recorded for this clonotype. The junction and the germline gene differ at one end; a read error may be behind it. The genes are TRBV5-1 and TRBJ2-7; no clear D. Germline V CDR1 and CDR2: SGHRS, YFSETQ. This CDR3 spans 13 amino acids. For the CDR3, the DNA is TGTGCCAGCAGCTTCCCGGACTCCTACGAGCAGTACTTC. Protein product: CASSFPDSYEQYF.

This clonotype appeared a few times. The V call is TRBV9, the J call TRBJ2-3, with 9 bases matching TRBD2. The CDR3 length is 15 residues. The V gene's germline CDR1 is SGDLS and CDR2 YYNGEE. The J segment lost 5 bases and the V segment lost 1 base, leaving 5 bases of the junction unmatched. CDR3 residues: CASSVRLAAGDTQYF. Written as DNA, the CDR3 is TGTGCCAGCAGCGTAAGACTAGCGGCTGGAGATACGCAGTATTTT.

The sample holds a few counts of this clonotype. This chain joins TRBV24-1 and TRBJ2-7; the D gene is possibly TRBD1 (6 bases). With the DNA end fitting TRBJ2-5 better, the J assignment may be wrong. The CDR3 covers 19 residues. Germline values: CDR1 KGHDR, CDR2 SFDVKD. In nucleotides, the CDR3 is TGTGCCACCAGTGATACACCCAGGCGGTCGCAGGGGTTTCGGGAGACCCAGTACTTC. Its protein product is CATSDTPRRSQGFRETQYF.

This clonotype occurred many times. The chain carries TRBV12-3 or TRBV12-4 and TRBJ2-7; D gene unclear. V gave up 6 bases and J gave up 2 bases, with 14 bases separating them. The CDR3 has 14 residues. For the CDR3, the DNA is TGTGCCAGCAGCGCTTCTGACGGAACCTACGAGCAGTACTTC. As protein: CASSASDGTYEQYF.

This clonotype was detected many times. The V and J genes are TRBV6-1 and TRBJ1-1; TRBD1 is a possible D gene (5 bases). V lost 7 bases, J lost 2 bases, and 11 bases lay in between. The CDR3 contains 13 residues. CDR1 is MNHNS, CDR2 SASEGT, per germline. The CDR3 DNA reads TGTGCCAGCACCACAGACAGCAACACTGAAGCTTTCTTT. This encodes CASTTDSNTEAFF.

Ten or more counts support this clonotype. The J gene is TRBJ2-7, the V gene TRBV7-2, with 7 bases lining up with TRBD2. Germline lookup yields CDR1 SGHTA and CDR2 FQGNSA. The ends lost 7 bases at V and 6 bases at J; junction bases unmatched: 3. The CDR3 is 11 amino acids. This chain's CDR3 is CASMASGEQYF. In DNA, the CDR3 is TGTGCCAGCATGGCTAGCGGCGAGCAGTACTTC.

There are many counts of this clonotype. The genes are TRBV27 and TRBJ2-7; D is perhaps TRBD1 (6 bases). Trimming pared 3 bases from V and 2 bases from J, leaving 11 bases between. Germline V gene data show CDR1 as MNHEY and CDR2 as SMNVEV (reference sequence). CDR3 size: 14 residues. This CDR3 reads CASSFADSAYEQYF. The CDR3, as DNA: TGTGCCAGCAGTTTCGCGGACAGCGCCTACGAGCAGTACTTC.

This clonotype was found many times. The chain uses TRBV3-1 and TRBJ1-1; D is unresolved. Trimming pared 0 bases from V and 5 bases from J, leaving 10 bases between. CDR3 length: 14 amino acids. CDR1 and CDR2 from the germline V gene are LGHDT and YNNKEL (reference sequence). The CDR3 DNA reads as TGTGCCAGCAGCCAAGATGAGACCTCAACTGAAGCTTTCTTT. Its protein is CASSQDETSTEAFF.

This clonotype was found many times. In DNA form, the CDR3 reads TGTGCCAGCAGTGTGGACACAGATACGCAGTATTTT. Encoded protein: CASSVDTDTQYF. The V and J genes are TRBV28 and TRBJ2-3; D not resolved. The CDR3 runs to 12 residues. In germline, CDR1 is MDHEN, CDR2 SYDVKM. Trimming stripped 5 bases from V and 2 bases from J, with 5 bases between.

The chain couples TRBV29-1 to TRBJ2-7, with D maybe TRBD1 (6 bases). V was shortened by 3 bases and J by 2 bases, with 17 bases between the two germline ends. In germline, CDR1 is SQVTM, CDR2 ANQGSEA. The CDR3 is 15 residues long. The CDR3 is CSVEGTGQGPYEQYF. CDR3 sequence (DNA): TGCAGCGTTGAGGGTACGGGCCAGGGGCCCTACGAGCAGTACTTC.

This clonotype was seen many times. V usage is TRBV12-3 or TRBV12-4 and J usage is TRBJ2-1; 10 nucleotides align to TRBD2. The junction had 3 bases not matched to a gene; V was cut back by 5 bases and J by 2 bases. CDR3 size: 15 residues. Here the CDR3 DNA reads TGTGCCAGCAGTGGACTAGCGGAGGCCTACAATGAGCAGTTCTTC. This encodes CASSGLAEAYNEQFF.

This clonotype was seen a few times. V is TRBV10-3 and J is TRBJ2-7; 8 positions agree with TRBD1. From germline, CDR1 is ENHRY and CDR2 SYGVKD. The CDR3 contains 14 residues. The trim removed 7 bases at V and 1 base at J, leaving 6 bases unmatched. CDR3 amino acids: CAITPTGVSYEQYF. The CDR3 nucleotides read TGTGCCATCACCCCGACAGGGGTGTCCTACGAGCAGTACTTC.

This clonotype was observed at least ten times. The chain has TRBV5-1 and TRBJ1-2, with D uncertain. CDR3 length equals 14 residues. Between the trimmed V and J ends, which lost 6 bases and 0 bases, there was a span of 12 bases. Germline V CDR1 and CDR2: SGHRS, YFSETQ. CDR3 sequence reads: CASTHGTPNYGYTF. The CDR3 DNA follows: TGCGCCAGCACGCATGGCACTCCTAACTATGGCTACACCTTC.

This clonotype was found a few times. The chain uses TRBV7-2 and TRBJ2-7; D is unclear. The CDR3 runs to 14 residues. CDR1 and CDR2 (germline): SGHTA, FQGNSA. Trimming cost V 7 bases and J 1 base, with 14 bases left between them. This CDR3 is CASTPEPESYEQYF. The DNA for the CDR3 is TGTGCCAGCACCCCCGAACCGGAGTCCTACGAGCAGTACTTC.

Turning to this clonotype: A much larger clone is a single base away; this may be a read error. CDR3 in DNA: TGTGCCAGCAGTGGGCGGGGGAATGAGCAGTTCTTC. The encoded protein is CASSGRGNEQFF. The chain combines TRBV2 with TRBJ2-1; TRBD2 aligns across 7 bases. The CDR3 spans 12 residues. V lost 4 bases to trimming and J lost 7 bases; unmatched junction nucleotides: 1. In germline, CDR1 is SNHLY, CDR2 FYNNEI.

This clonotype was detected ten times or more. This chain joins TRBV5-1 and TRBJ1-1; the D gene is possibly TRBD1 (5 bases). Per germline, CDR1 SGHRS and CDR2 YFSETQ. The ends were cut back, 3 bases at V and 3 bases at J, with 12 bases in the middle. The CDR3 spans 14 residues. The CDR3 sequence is CASSWGSGDTEAFF. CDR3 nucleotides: TGCGCCAGCAGCTGGGGGTCGGGAGACACTGAAGCTTTCTTT.

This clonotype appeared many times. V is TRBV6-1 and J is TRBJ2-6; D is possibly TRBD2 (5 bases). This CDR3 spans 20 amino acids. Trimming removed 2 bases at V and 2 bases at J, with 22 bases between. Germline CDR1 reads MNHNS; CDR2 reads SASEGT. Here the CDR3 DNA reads TGTGCCAGCAGTGAACACCTGGCGGAGGCGGAATCTCCTGGGGCCAACGTCCTGACTTTC. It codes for CASSEHLAEAESPGANVLTF.

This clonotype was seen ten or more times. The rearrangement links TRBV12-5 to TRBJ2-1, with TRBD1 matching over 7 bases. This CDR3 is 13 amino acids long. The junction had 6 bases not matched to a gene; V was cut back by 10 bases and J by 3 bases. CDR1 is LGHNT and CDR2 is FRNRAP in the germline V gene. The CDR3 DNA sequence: TGTGCTACCAACAGGGGCTACTACAATGAGCAGTTCTTC. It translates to CATNRGYYNEQFF.